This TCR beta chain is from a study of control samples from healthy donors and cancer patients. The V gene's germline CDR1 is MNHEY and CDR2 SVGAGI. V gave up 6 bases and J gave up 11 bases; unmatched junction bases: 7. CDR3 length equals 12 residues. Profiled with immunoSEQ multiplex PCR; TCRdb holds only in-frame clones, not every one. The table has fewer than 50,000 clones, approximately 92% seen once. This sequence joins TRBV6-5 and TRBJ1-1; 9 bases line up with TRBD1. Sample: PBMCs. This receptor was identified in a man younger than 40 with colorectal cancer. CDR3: CASSRDRVGAFF. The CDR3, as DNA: TGTGCCAGCAGCCGGGACAGGGTAGGGGCTTTCTTT.